This passage covers 32 T cell receptor beta chains from one sample sequenced in a study of identical twins. TCRdb used MiXCR to reprocess the 5' RACE reads, holding one entry per CDR3 protein. The repertoire holds approximately 250,000 distinct CDR3 sequences, over 5% seen once, with roughly 15% in the top ten. The sample was also reused in another study, on T cells expressing NK-cell markers.

Sequences were obtained from CD8+ T cells sorted from blood. The receptors derive from a woman under 30 in good health.

This clonotype came up a few times. This chain uses TRBV9 with TRBJ2-5; 10 nucleotides agree with TRBD1. The CDR3 is 14 amino acids. V was pared by 3 bases and J by 5 bases, with 4 bases of the junction left unmatched. The germline CDR1 and CDR2 sequences are SGDLS and YYNGEE. CDR3 DNA: TGTGCCAGCAGCGCCGGGACAGGGGAGGAGACCCAGTACTTC. It translates to CASSAGTGEETQYF. The entire variable domain, with the rest obtained from reference TRBV9 and TRBJ2-5, is as follows: DSGVTQTPKHLITATGQRVTLRCSPRSGDLSVYWYQQSLDQGLQFLIQYYNGEERAKGNILERFSAQQFPDLHSELNLSSLELGDSALYFCASSAGTGEETQYFGPGTRLLVL.

V gene TRBV10-3 combines with J gene TRBJ2-1, with no clear D. Germline V gives CDR1 ENHRY, CDR2 SYGVKD. The V and J ends lost 3 bases and 1 base respectively, with 13 bases between them. The CDR3 totals 16 residues. This CDR3 is CAISDARALSYNEQFF. Written as DNA, the CDR3 is TGTGCCATCAGTGATGCTAGGGCGCTGTCCTACAATGAGCAGTTCTTC.

This clonotype was detected ten times or more. This chain links TRBV9 with TRBJ2-7, with 10 bases matching TRBD1. This CDR3 spans 15 amino acids. Germline V CDR1 and CDR2: SGDLS, YYNGEE. Trimming took 2 bases from V and 2 from J; bases not matched to a gene: 4. The CDR3 protein is CASSVEGTGAYEQYF. The CDR3, as DNA: TGTGCCAGCAGCGTCGAAGGGACAGGGGCCTACGAGCAGTACTTC.

This clonotype was seen repeatedly, ten times or more. The chain combines TRBV7-2 with TRBJ2-7; the D is unclear. Trimming left V 3 bases short and J 1 base short, with 13 bases between. The CDR3 has 15 residues. CDR1 SGHTA and CDR2 FQGNSA come from the germline V gene. The CDR3 DNA sequence: TGTGCCAGCAGCTTCCGGCTGGGGTCATCCTACGAGCAGTACTTC. This sequence encodes CASSFRLGSSYEQYF. The full variable domain, rest sourced from reference TRBV7-2 and TRBJ2-7, is GAGVSQSPSNKVTEKGKDVELRCDPISGHTALYWYRQSLGQGLEFLIYFQGNSAPDKSGLPSDRFSAERTGGSVSTLTIQRTQQEDSAVYLCASSFRLGSSYEQYFGPGTRLTVT.

The chain combines TRBV20-1 with TRBJ2-7; 10 bases line up with TRBD2. The junction had 7 bases not matched to a gene; V was cut back by 2 bases and J by 3 bases. This CDR3 is built from 15 residues. The germline CDR1 and CDR2 sequences are DFQATT and SNEGSKA (reference sequence). The CDR3 is CSARSVTSGDYEQYF. The DNA of the CDR3 is TGCAGTGCTAGATCAGTTACTAGCGGGGACTACGAGCAGTACTTC.

The J gene is TRBJ2-1, the V gene TRBV19, with TRBD1 matching 9 bases. CDR1 and CDR2 from the germline V gene are LNHDA and SQIVND (reference sequence). The CDR3 consists of 13 residues. With V trimmed by 8 bases and J by 9 bases, 8 bases remained unmatched. In nucleotides, the CDR3 is TGTGCCAGTCTCCCCGGGACAGGGTTTGAGCAGTTCTTC. Its protein product is CASLPGTGFEQFF.

A few counts support this clonotype. The chain couples TRBV9 to TRBJ2-5; 16 nucleotides align to TRBD2. The CDR3 is made up of 19 amino acids. Germline V gene data show CDR1 as SGDLS and CDR2 as YYNGEE. V gave up 4 bases and J gave up 5 bases; unmatched junction bases: 14. CDR3 amino acids: CASSSNLGTSGGAFETQYF. In DNA form, the CDR3 reads TGTGCCAGCAGCTCCAACCTCGGGACTAGCGGGGGGGCCTTTGAGACCCAGTACTTC. The complete variable domain, with remaining parts taken from reference TRBV9 and TRBJ2-5, reads DSGVTQTPKHLITATGQRVTLRCSPRSGDLSVYWYQQSLDQGLQFLIQYYNGEERAKGNILERFSAQQFPDLHSELNLSSLELGDSALYFCASSSNLGTSGGAFETQYFGPGTRLLVL.

The sample holds a few counts of this clonotype. J is TRBJ2-2 and V is TRBV6-4, with TRBD1 matching over 10 bases. The CDR3 spans 15 residues. The V gene's germline CDR1 is MRHNA and CDR2 SNTAGT. J lost 3 bases, V lost 6 bases, and 4 bases had no gene match. Written as DNA, the CDR3 is TGTGCCAGCAGAAAGACAGGGGGCCACACCGGGGAGCTGTTTTTT. Translated, it gives CASRKTGGHTGELFF.

J is TRBJ2-1 and V is TRBV3-1; D could derive from TRBD1 or TRBD2 (6 bases each). Germline V gene sequence: CDR1 LGHDT, CDR2 YNNKEL (reference sequence). This CDR3 spans 15 amino acids. V gave up 11 bases and J gave up 3 bases, with 20 bases separating them. CDR3 protein: CASCLARGLYNEQFF. The CDR3 nucleotides are TGTGCCTCCTGCCTAGCCCGGGGGCTCTACAATGAGCAGTTCTTC.

The chain is built from TRBV6-1 and TRBJ1-1; D is ambiguous. With 10 bases removed from V and 4 bases from J, the gap between germline ends came to 10 bases. The germline V gene has CDR1 MNHNS and CDR2 SASEGT. CDR3 length: 11 amino acids. As DNA, the CDR3 is TGTGCCACCCTAAGCCCCACTGAAGCTTTCTTT. Protein: CATLSPTEAFF.

This clonotype was seen ten or more times. The CDR3 protein is CASSSDIDTEAFF. The CDR3 DNA reads TGCGCCAGCAGTTCCGATATCGACACTGAAGCTTTCTTT. V usage is TRBV5-1 and J usage is TRBJ1-1, with D unresolved. The V gene lost 5 bases and the J gene lost 3 bases, with 11 bases spanning the gap. Germline CDR1 is SGHRS and CDR2 is YFSETQ. The CDR3 contains 13 residues.

This clonotype occurred a few times. The gene calls are TRBV11-2 and TRBJ2-3; D ambiguous. The CDR3 sequence is 15 residues long. V gave up 2 bases and J gave up 0 bases, with 9 bases separating them. The V gene's germline CDR1 is SGHAT and CDR2 FQNNGV. CDR3 bases: TGTGCCAGCAGCTTAATAGGGTCCAGCACAGATACGCAGTATTTT. This gives the protein CASSLIGSSTDTQYF.

This clonotype was found a few times. V is TRBV6-2 or TRBV6-3 and J is TRBJ2-6, with D tentatively TRBD1 or TRBD2 (5 bases each). The germline CDR1 and CDR2 sequences are MNHEY and SVGEGT. The CDR3 extends over 19 amino acids. V dropped 7 bases and J dropped 1 base, with 23 bases sitting between them. The CDR3: CASTTNPGTGASGANVLTF. The CDR3 nucleotides read TGTGCCAGCACCACCAATCCCGGGACCGGGGCGTCTGGGGCCAACGTCCTGACTTTC.

There are many counts of this clonotype. The V and J genes are TRBV12-3 or TRBV12-4 and TRBJ2-5; the match to TRBD1 covers 9 bases. V shed 5 bases and J 5 bases; nucleotides not matched to a gene: 9. This CDR3 comprises 15 residues. This CDR3 is CASSQGDRVGETQYF. The CDR3 nucleotides read TGTGCCAGCAGTCAAGGGGACAGGGTAGGGGAGACCCAGTACTTC.

This clonotype was detected only a few times. CDR3 DNA: TGCGCCAGCAGCCTCGACACAAACTATGGCTACACCTTC. It codes for CASSLDTNYGYTF. The J gene is TRBJ1-2, the V gene TRBV5-1; no definite D call. V was pared by 4 bases and J by 2 bases, with 9 bases between. CDR3 length equals 13 residues. The germline CDR1 and CDR2 sequences are SGHRS and YFSETQ.

This clonotype was seen repeatedly, ten times or more. V is TRBV29-1 and J is TRBJ2-7; D is unresolved. This CDR3 contains 11 residues. Per the germline V gene, CDR1 is SQVTM and CDR2 is ANQGSEA. The V end was cut by 6 bases, the J end by 2 bases, with 8 bases between. The CDR3, as DNA: TGCAGCGTCCATGAGGCCTACGAGCAGTACTTC. Amino acids: CSVHEAYEQYF.

This clonotype appeared a single time. The chain combines TRBV12-3 or TRBV12-4 with TRBJ1-1, with 12 bases matching TRBD1. The V gene end was trimmed by 6 bases and the J gene end by 3 bases; junction bases not matched to a gene: 2. CDR3 length: 14 residues. DNA of the CDR3: TGTGCCAGCAGCGGGACAGGGGGCTACACTGAAGCTTTCTTT. As protein: CASSGTGGYTEAFF.

With regard to this clonotype: Its ends do not fully match the called genes, so a read error is possible. The chain carries TRBV5-6 and TRBJ2-5, with TRBD2 matching over 9 bases. This CDR3 has 16 amino acids. CDR1 SGHDT and CDR2 YYEEEE come from the germline V gene. CDR3 loop: CAISPGTSCWGETQYF. DNA of the CDR3: TGTGCCATCAGCCCCGGGACTAGCTGTTGGGGGGAGACCCAGTACTTC.

This clonotype occurred a few times. The V call is TRBV13, the J call TRBJ2-1; TRBD2 matches at 9 bases. Germline loops: CDR1 PRHDT, CDR2 FYEKMQ (reference sequence). This CDR3 has 15 amino acids. After removal of 1 base from V and 5 bases from J, the junction contained 3 bases not matched to a gene. CDR3 protein: CASSLVRGGNNEQFF. Here the CDR3 DNA reads TGTGCCAGCAGCTTAGTGCGGGGGGGAAACAATGAGCAGTTCTTC.

There are a few counts of this clonotype. The V gene is TRBV9, the J gene TRBJ2-3; 10 bases are shared with TRBD1. Germline V gene data show CDR1 as SGDLS and CDR2 as YYNGEE. The CDR3 has 16 amino acids. Trimming removed 4 bases from V and 1 base from J; junction bases left unmatched: 6. CDR3 DNA: TGTGCCAGCAGCAAAACCGGGACAGGGGGCACAGATACGCAGTATTTT. This translates into CASSKTGTGGTDTQYF.

This clonotype was observed at least ten times. V gene TRBV20-1 combines with J gene TRBJ1-2, with a weak D call TRBD1 (6 bases). The germline CDR1 and CDR2 sequences are DFQATT and SNEGSKA (reference sequence). The V end was cut by 3 bases, the J end by 6 bases, with 14 bases between. The CDR3 has 13 residues. The CDR3 region is CSARSDRTNGYTF. The CDR3 DNA reads TGCAGTGCTAGGAGTGACAGGACTAATGGCTACACCTTC.

This clonotype came up many times. J is TRBJ2-1 and V is TRBV4-3, with D possibly TRBD2 on 6 matching bases. CDR1 is LGHNA and CDR2 is YSLEER in the germline V gene. This CDR3 has 13 residues. Trimming removed 3 bases at V and 10 bases at J, with 13 bases between. The CDR3 region is CASSQGGRSEQFF. The CDR3 DNA reads TGCGCCAGCAGCCAGGGGGGTAGGTCGGAGCAGTTCTTC.

A few counts support this clonotype. The chain links TRBV6-5 to TRBJ1-1; the D is unclear. CDR3 size: 12 residues. Germline CDR1 and CDR2: MNHEY and SVGAGI. Trimming pared 0 bases from V and 8 bases from J, leaving 7 bases between. The DNA of the CDR3 is TGTGCCAGCAGTTACTCGAAAGGAGAAGCTTTCTTT. As protein: CASSYSKGEAFF.

J is TRBJ2-2 and V is TRBV6-2 or TRBV6-3; D is ambiguous. The V end was cut by 4 bases, the J end by 1 base, with 10 bases between. This CDR3 has 15 residues. Germline V CDR1 and CDR2: MNHEY, SVGEGT. Here the CDR3 DNA reads TGTGCCAGCAGTTTAGTGACGGTGAACACCGGGGAGCTGTTTTTT. Residues: CASSLVTVNTGELFF.

This clonotype was detected many times. This sequence joins TRBV27 and TRBJ2-1, with D uncertain. Trimming pared 5 bases from V and 2 bases from J, leaving 7 bases between. This CDR3 has 13 residues. Per the germline V gene, CDR1 is MNHEY and CDR2 is SMNVEV (reference sequence). CDR3 in amino acids: CASSHDTYNEQFF. The CDR3 DNA is TGTGCCAGCAGTCATGACACCTACAATGAGCAGTTCTTC.

This clonotype was detected a few times. The chain recombines TRBV27 with TRBJ2-3; 8 positions match TRBD1. The CDR3 covers 14 residues. Looked up from germline, CDR1 is MNHEY and CDR2 is SMNVEV (reference sequence). V trimming: 6 bases; J trimming: 6 bases; junction bases outside the gene matches: 8. The CDR3 here is CASSRYYRGDTQYF. For the CDR3, the DNA is TGTGCCAGCAGCCGCTATTACAGGGGGGATACGCAGTATTTT.

The chain recombines TRBV27 with TRBJ1-2; D not certain. The germline V and J ends were trimmed by 5 bases and 10 bases, with 17 bases remaining between them. The V gene's germline CDR1 is MNHEY and CDR2 SMNVEV (reference sequence). This CDR3 contains 13 residues. The CDR3 DNA reads as TGTGCCAGCAGTGTAACCCCTATTAGGGACTACACCTTC. Protein sequence: CASSVTPIRDYTF.

The V and J genes are TRBV7-9 and TRBJ2-7; TRBD2 agrees at 11 bases. The CDR3 totals 16 residues. Germline V CDR1 and CDR2: SEHNR, FQNEAQ (reference sequence). V was pared by 5 bases and J by 4 bases, with 10 bases of the junction left unmatched. The CDR3 region has the DNA TGTGCCAGCAGCCCCACAACTAGCGGGAGAAGGTACGAGCAGTACTTC. Its protein is CASSPTTSGRRYEQYF.

The table lists this clonotype with a few counts. At one boundary the junction diverges from the germline segment, which might be a read error. The chain has TRBV12-3 or TRBV12-4 and TRBJ2-5; 9 nucleotides line up with TRBD2. The CDR3 extends over 14 amino acids. CDR3 bases: TGTGCCAGCAGTTGGGCTAGCGGGAAAGATACCCAGTACTTC. Protein: CASSWASGKDTQYF.

In its sample, this clonotype was seen many times. This chain links TRBV13 with TRBJ2-7, with D possibly matching TRBD1 (6 bases). Trimming took off 5 bases at V and 7 bases at J, with 12 bases between the two ends. This CDR3 spans 12 amino acids. The V gene's germline CDR1 is PRHDT and CDR2 FYEKMQ (reference sequence). CDR3 in amino acids: CASSPPGEEQYF. The CDR3 DNA sequence: TGTGCCAGCAGCCCCCCAGGGGAAGAGCAGTACTTC.

The chain couples TRBV20-1 to TRBJ2-1, with D perhaps TRBD1 or TRBD2 (6 bases each). The CDR3 is made up of 15 amino acids. V shed 5 bases and J shed 2 bases, with 16 bases lying between them. The germline CDR1 and CDR2 sequences are DFQATT and SNEGSKA (reference sequence). CDR3 sequence reads: CSAGRGGGAYNEQFF. The CDR3, as DNA: TGCAGTGCTGGCCGCGGAGGGGGAGCCTACAATGAGCAGTTCTTC.

This clonotype was seen only a few times. V is TRBV29-1 and J is TRBJ2-3, with 8 bases matching TRBD1. CDR3 length: 14 amino acids. V shed 6 bases, J shed 0 bases, and the junction held 5 bases outside the gene matches. Germline values: CDR1 SQVTM, CDR2 ANQGSEA. CDR3 residues: CSVSRQGSTDTQYF. The DNA for the CDR3 is TGCAGCGTGAGTCGACAGGGGAGCACAGATACGCAGTATTTT.